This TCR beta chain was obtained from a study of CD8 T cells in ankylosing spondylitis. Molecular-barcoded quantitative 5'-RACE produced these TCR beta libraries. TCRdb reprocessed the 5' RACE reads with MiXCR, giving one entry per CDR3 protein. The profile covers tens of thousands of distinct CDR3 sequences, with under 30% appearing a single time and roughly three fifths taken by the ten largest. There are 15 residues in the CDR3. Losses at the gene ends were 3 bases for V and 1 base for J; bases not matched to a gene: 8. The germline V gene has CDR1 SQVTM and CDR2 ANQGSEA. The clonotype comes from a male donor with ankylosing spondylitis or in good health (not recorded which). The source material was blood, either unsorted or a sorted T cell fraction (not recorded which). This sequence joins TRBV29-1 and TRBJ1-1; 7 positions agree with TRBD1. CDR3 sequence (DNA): TGCAGCGTTGACCTGGCGGGACAGTCGAACACTGAAGCTTTCTTT. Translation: CSVDLAGQSNTEAFF. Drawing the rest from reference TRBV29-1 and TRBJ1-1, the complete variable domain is SAVISQKPSRDICQRGTSLTIQCQVDSQVTMMFWYRQQPGQSLTLIATANQGSEATYESGFVIDKFPISRPNLTFSTLTVSNMSPEDSSIYLCSVDLAGQSNTEAFFGQGTRLTVV.